This T cell receptor beta chain stems from a study of T cells after yellow fever vaccination. Study summary: It was SMART-Seq v4 Ultra Low Input that prepared the fractions with low cell numbers. Study outcomes and limitations: Just a small share of clonotypes turned up in the CD4 compartment as well as the CD8 compartment. Detected again after the booster were most primary-vaccination clones, at about 96% CD4 and 80% to 90% CD8. A faster peak, day 5 versus 15, was reached by the weaker secondary response.

MiXCR was run by TCRdb on the 5' RACE reads, yielding one entry per CDR3 protein. The sample consists of 600,000 to 750,000 distinct CDR3 sequences, 10% to 15% of them appearing once. Many counts were recorded for this clonotype. No antigen is known for it. The CDR3 is made up of 15 amino acids. In germline, CDR1 is LGHNA, CDR2 YSLEER. Trimming took 0 bases from V and 8 from J, leaving 13 bases between them. The specimen was PBMCs, collected on the day of the yellow fever booster vaccination. The chain is built from TRBV4-3 and TRBJ2-2; D not certain. The clonotype comes from a man in his thirties or forties who received the YFV17D yellow fever vaccine. The CDR3 nucleotides are TGCGCCAGCAGCCAAGATCGGATAAATTCTGGGGAGCTGTTTTTT. Translated: CASSQDRINSGELFF.